A selection of T cell receptor beta chains follows, all from one sample in a study of cytomegalovirus exposure and HLA in healthy donors. TCRdb's copy holds only in-frame clones and misses some; the assay was immunoSEQ multiplex PCR. The sample has about 77,000 clones; roughly 80% are singletons. Sequenced: PBMCs. These receptors were obtained from a man between 35 and 55 years old in good health and CMV-seronegative. CDR3s include the opening cysteine and the closing phenylalanine or tryptophan. A D gene is named only where the DNA matches it firmly. Rows give clone size only sometimes, using once, few, many, or a class for an expanded clone.

V gene	clone size	D gene	J gene	CDR3 DNA	CDR3 protein
TRBV28	-	-	TRBJ1-1	TGTGCCAGCAGTGCCTGGACAGTTGGAAACACTGAAGCTTTCTTT	CASSAWTVGNTEAFF
TRBV7-2	-	-	TRBJ2-5	TGTGCCAGCAGCTTAGCTCTAGAGGCTCAAGAGACCCAGTACTTC	CASSLALEAQETQYF
TRBV29-1	-	TRBD1	TRBJ2-2	TGCAGCGTTGGACAGGGGGGGAACACCGGGGAGCTGTTTTTT	CSVGQGGNTGELFF
TRBV7-9	few	-	TRBJ2-5	TGTGCCAGCAGCTCCCGGGGGCGGGAGCAGTACTTC	CASSSRGREQYF
TRBV15	-	TRBD1	TRBJ1-3	TGTGCCACCAGCAGAGAAGGGACAGGTGGTAACACCATATATTTT	CATSREGTGGNTIYF
TRBV30	-	TRBD2	TRBJ2-7	TGTGCCTGGAGCATGGGACTAGCGGGAGGGTACGAGCAGTACTTC	CAWSMGLAGGYEQYF
TRBV30	-	TRBD2	TRBJ2-3	TGTGCCTGGAGTGTACAAGCTCTCGTGGCGGGAGGGCAAGTTACAGATACGCAGTATTTT	CAWSVQALVAGGQVTDTQYF
TRBV5-6	once	-	TRBJ2-7	TGTGCCAGCAGCTTGGGAACGGGGTGGGAGCAGTACTTC	CASSLGTGWEQYF
TRBV10-3	-	-	TRBJ1-2	TGTGCCATCATCAAGGACAGTGGGACGGGTGGCTACACCTTC	CAIIKDSGTGGYTF
TRBV6-6	-	TRBD1	TRBJ2-7	TGTGCCAGCAGTAACTCCGGGACAGCCTACGAGCAGTACTTC	CASSNSGTAYEQYF
TRBV2	-	TRBD2	TRBJ2-5	TGTGCCAGCAGGACCGGACTAGCGGGAGTTGAAGAGACCCAGTACTTC	CASRTGLAGVEETQYF
TRBV28	-	-	TRBJ2-1	TGTGCCACCAAGGGGACTCAAAGCTCCTACAATGAGCAGTTCTTC	CATKGTQSSYNEQFF
TRBV2	-	-	TRBJ2-7	TGTGCCAGTTTCGACTTCTACGAGCAGTACTTC	CASFDFYEQYF
TRBV30	-	-	TRBJ1-3	TGTGCCTGGAATCATTGGGCCCATAATTCGCGGGACTTCTCTGGAAACACCATATATTTT	CAWNHWAHNSRDFSGNTIYF
TRBV5-6	-	TRBD1	TRBJ1-2	TGTGCCAGCAGCAGAGGGACAGGGGCCGTGTATGGCTACACCTTC	CASSRGTGAVYGYTF
TRBV4-1	-	-	TRBJ2-1	TGCGCCAGCAGCCAAGATCTTGGGCGGGTTAATGAGCAGTTCTTC	CASSQDLGRVNEQFF
TRBV18	-	TRBD1	TRBJ2-3	TGTGCCAGCTCACCTCTACTGACAGGGGACGATACGCAGTATTTT	CASSPLLTGDDTQYF
TRBV7-2	once	TRBD1	TRBJ2-5	TGTGCCAGCAGCTTACTTTTGTGGGGACAGGGGCAAGAGACCCAGTACTTC	CASSLLLWGQGQETQYF
TRBV11-2	-	TRBD1	TRBJ2-7	TGTGCCAGCAGCCGCAACCGGGACAGTTCCTACGAGCAGTACTTC	CASSRNRDSSYEQYF
TRBV6-5	-	-	TRBJ1-5	TGTGCCAGCAGACGGGAGAGCAATCAGCCCCAGCATTTT	CASRRESNQPQHF
TRBV7-9	-	-	TRBJ2-7	TGTGCCAGCAGCTCCCTAGGTGAGCAGTACTTC	CASSSLGEQYF
TRBV10-2	-	-	TRBJ2-7	TGCGCCAGCGGGTCGAAACGGGAAGATTGGGGCTACGAGCAGTACTTC	CASGSKREDWGYEQYF
TRBV29-1	few	TRBD2	TRBJ2-3	TGCAGCGCCCTACGGCAGACTAGCGGACGGGATACGCAGTATTTT	CSALRQTSGRDTQYF
TRBV7-6	-	TRBD2	TRBJ2-1	TGTGCCAGCAGCTTAGACCCGGGACTAAACAATGAGCAGTTCTTC	CASSLDPGLNNEQFF
TRBV7-7	-	TRBD1	TRBJ2-7	TGTGCTAGCAGCCCCGGGACAGGGGGGGCCGAGCAGTACTTC	CASSPGTGGAEQYF
TRBV5-8	-	-	TRBJ2-3	TGTGCCAGCAGCTTCGTCTCCACATTCACAGATACGCAGTATTTT	CASSFVSTFTDTQYF
TRBV27	-	TRBD2	TRBJ2-7	TGTGCCAGCAGAGAGCCTGGGAGGGCCAATCCGGACGAGCAGTACTTC	CASREPGRANPDEQYF
TRBV18	-	-	TRBJ2-5	TGTGCCAGCTCAGAACTAGGGGACACCAACCAAGAGACCCAGTACTTC	CASSELGDTNQETQYF
TRBV13	-	-	TRBJ2-7	TGTGCCAGCAGCTTAGTTAATGGACAGTTTAGTGCCGTCCGCTACGAGCAGTACTTC	CASSLVNGQFSAVRYEQYF
TRBV5-4	-	TRBD2	TRBJ2-3	TGTGCCAGCACCGCGAGGAGTAGCGGGAGAACAGATACGCAGTATTTT	CASTARSSGRTDTQYF
TRBV29-1	-	-	TRBJ2-7	TGCAGCGTTGAGGGTAGGGCTAGTTCGGGATCCTACGAGCAGTACTTC	CSVEGRASSGSYEQYF
TRBV6-5	-	-	TRBJ2-5	TGTGCCAGCAGCCGCCAGGGATATAGAGAGACCCAGTACTTC	CASSRQGYRETQYF
TRBV5-1	-	TRBD2	TRBJ2-3	TGCGCCAGCAGCTTACAACCGGGACTAAGCACAGATACGCAGTATTTT	CASSLQPGLSTDTQYF
TRBV4-3	few	TRBD1	TRBJ2-1	TGCGCCAGCAGCCAAGATGGACAGGGGTCCTACAATGAGCAGTTCTTC	CASSQDGQGSYNEQFF
TRBV10-3	-	TRBD2	TRBJ2-1	TGTGCCATCAGTGAGTTAGCGGGAAAAAATGAGCAGTTCTTC	CAISELAGKNEQFF
TRBV27	-	TRBD2	TRBJ2-3	TGTGCCAGCAGTTCATGGCTAGCGGGAGATACGCAGTATTTT	CASSSWLAGDTQYF
TRBV10-3	-	-	TRBJ1-2	TGTGCCATTTCCGAGGGGGGGTCTCTCTATGGCTACACCTTC	CAISEGGSLYGYTF
TRBV10-3	-	-	TRBJ2-1	TGTGCCATCGGGGGGGGCGGCAATGAGCAGTTCTTC	CAIGGGGNEQFF
TRBV10-3	-	-	TRBJ1-5	TGTGCCATCAGTGAGTCGCCGTTACAGGGACAGCCCCAGCATTTT	CAISESPLQGQPQHF
TRBV4-1	many	TRBD1	TRBJ1-3	TGCGCCAGCAGCCAAGACCTAAATCGACAGGGAAGTAACTCTGGAAACACCATATATTTT	CASSQDLNRQGSNSGNTIYF
TRBV19	few	TRBD1	TRBJ2-7	TGTGCCAGTAGGCCGACAGGGAGCCAATACGAGCAGTACTTC	CASRPTGSQYEQYF